Each of the 5 T cell receptor beta chains below was sequenced from the same sample in a study of blood T cells in healthy people across ages. With a J-beta primer mix and a sample-barcoded 5' primer, a second PCR ran about 7 to 11 cycles. TCRdb independently ran MiXCR on the 5' RACE reads; one entry per CDR3 protein. In the table there are just over 1 million distinct CDR3 sequences, more than 40% of which are singletons. The sequenced material came from blood. These receptors originate from a woman aged 55-69 years in good health.

The V gene is TRBV20-1, the J gene TRBJ2-4, with D tentatively TRBD1 or TRBD2 (6 bases each). CDR3 length: 15 residues. Trimming stripped 5 bases from V and 0 bases from J, with 14 bases between. The germline V gene has CDR1 DFQATT and CDR2 SNEGSKA (reference sequence). The CDR3 spells CSAVDRRVAKNIQYF. Written as DNA, the CDR3 is TGCAGTGCTGTAGACAGGAGGGTAGCCAAAAACATTCAGTACTTC.

The chain links TRBV5-1 to TRBJ2-7, with a weak D call TRBD2 (6 bases). The CDR3 runs to 16 residues. The ends were cut back, 0 bases at V and 2 bases at J, with 15 bases in the middle. Germline V CDR1 and CDR2: SGHRS, YFSETQ. CDR3 residues: CASSLVGGFSPYEQYF. The DNA of the CDR3 is TGCGCCAGCAGCTTGGTTGGAGGGTTTAGTCCCTACGAGCAGTACTTC.

This chain connects TRBV14 to TRBJ2-7; possible D gene TRBD2, 5 bases. The J call may be incorrect, as the DNA end agrees better with TRBJ2-5. Germline V gene data show CDR1 as SGHDN and CDR2 as FVKESK. The CDR3 consists of 12 residues. The CDR3 loop is CASSQVGATQYF. The CDR3 DNA reads as TGTGCCAGCAGCCAAGTGGGAGCGACCCAGTACTTC.

V is TRBV7-6 and J is TRBJ2-5; 11 bases map to TRBD2. The CDR3 loop spans 17 amino acids. V trimming: 7 bases; J trimming: 0 bases; junction bases outside the gene matches: 10. Germline V CDR1 and CDR2: SGHVS, FNYEAQ. CDR3 DNA sequence: TGTGCCAGCACCCTGGGGGCTAGCGGGGGGTACCAAGAGACCCAGTACTTC. Translation gives CASTLGASGGYQETQYF.

This clonotype was found many times. The chain uses TRBV6-1 and TRBJ2-7; 8 bases are shared with TRBD1. The germline V gene encodes CDR1 MNHNS and CDR2 SASEGT. The CDR3 contains 13 residues. V shed 5 bases, J shed 3 bases, and the junction held 3 bases outside the gene matches. CDR3 amino acids: CASSIDRGYEQYF. CDR3 DNA sequence: TGTGCCAGCAGTATAGACAGGGGCTACGAGCAGTACTTC.